This T cell receptor beta chain was sequenced during a study of CDR3 diversity in severe acne. TCRdb reprocessed the PCR reads via MiXCR and lists one record per CDR3 protein. The repertoire has about 90,000 distinct CDR3 sequences, approximately 54% of them found once; the top ten carry 11%. This clonotype was recorded once. The sample was blood. The receptor comes from a male donor with severe acne vulgaris.

Written as DNA, the CDR3 is TGCGCCACCTTACTAGCGGGAGGGCCGGCCACCGGGGAGCTGTTTTTT. This sequence encodes CATLLAGGPATGELFF. The V call is TRBV10-2, the J call TRBJ2-2, with 13 bases matching TRBD2. The CDR3 totals 16 residues. Germline trimming cut 10 bases from V and 4 bases from J; bases unmatched to any gene: 9. Germline CDR1 WSHSY, CDR2 SAAADI.